This T cell receptor beta chain was documented in a study of T cell clonality in common variable immunodeficiency (dated by TCRdb to the mid-2010s). This clone is medium-sized (0.01 to 0.1%). The antigen this receptor binds is unknown. For sequencing input, CVID and control samples contributed equivalent amounts of genomic DNA. For every sample, a 60 bp segment covering the rearranged TCRbeta CDR3 region was amplified and then sequenced. The immunoSEQ assay, a bias-corrected multiplex PCR combined with high-throughput sequencing, was used for TCRbeta amplification. Turning to the authors' computational methods: Each unique nucleotide sequence was treated as a clone and annotated with V, D and J genes, copy number and frequency. Sequences were labeled productive if in frame, and non-productive if out of frame or containing stop codons. As previously described, clonality was computed from Shannon's entropy. The predicted amino acid sequences of productive clones were used to derive the mean CDR3 Kyte-Doolittle hydropathy. The R hclust function was used to hierarchically cluster scaled V gene usage with Manhattan distance and complete linkage. To assess clone sharing by CDR3 amino acid sequence, 12 repertoires per group were resampled over 100 rounds. The repertoires were searched for around 70 published EBV-specific and fewer than 250 published CMV-specific TCRbeta sequences. A couple of CVID samples that yielded fewer than 10,000 sequences were excluded from the analysis, so fewer than 45 CVID repertoires were retained. TCRdb holds this immuneACCESS table with in-frame rearrangements only. Some clones are missing; in checked studies, unresolved V genes explain under half, and the rest has no known cause. That table is the source of V, J and clone size, and D and trimming were worked out from the DNA. This sample is represented by about 15,000 clones, with no singletons among them. The leading ten clones occupy less than 15% of the sample.

The research as a whole found: Patient heterogeneity within the CVID cohort put limits on correlating repertoire features with clinical complications. CVID TCRbeta sequences were reported to have fewer deletions and N-nucleotide insertions and to lack highly modified clones with 13 or more V deletions. TCRbeta clonality was higher in CVID subjects than in healthy controls (t-test p = 0.018), and the increase was most characteristic of about a third of subjects. It was noted by the authors that sequencing of the repertoires of T cell subpopulations would be needed to clarify the cause of the increased clonality in CVID. Healthy controls shared more TCRbeta clones with each other than CVID subjects shared among themselves (p < 0.0001). Even though DNA input was equal, the average per sample came to some 90,000 unique sequences for controls compared with about 31,547 for CVID samples.

Standard criteria were used to diagnose CVID, namely serum IgG, IgA and/or IgM reduced below the normal range together with specific antibody deficiency. There were some 44 subjects in the CVID group (about 29 male and some 15 female), ranging in age from about 8 to 70 years, with a mean age of around 40. Most CVID patients and most healthy controls were of Caucasian heritage. All CVID subjects had received replacement immunoglobulin therapy for at least one year at the time of study participation. No CVID subject was ill or taking immunomodulatory or immunosuppressive medication when blood was collected. Heparinized peripheral whole blood samples of about 5 to 8 ml were collected from each donor. Genomic DNA from adults with common variable immune deficiency (CVID) and from healthy adult controls was used for sequencing of TCRbeta CDR3 repertoires. Diluted blood was subjected to density centrifugation over Hypaque 1077 or Ficoll-Paque for isolation of peripheral blood mononuclear cells. Genomic DNA was obtained from unsorted mononuclear cells through either Qiagen column purification or a centrifugation-based method.

This clonotype originated in a human donor with common variable immunodeficiency. Source material: peripheral blood mononuclear cells.

This receptor has the CDR3 CSAKEGGYGYTF. CDR3 DNA, as far as it was read: TGCAGTGCTAAGGAAGGGGGTTATGGC. The chain is made from TRBV20-1 and TRBJ1-2; a tentative D call is TRBD1 (6 bases match). The read ends 3 residues before the CDR3 terminus; that terminus is restored from the germline J gene. From the cysteine through the phenylalanine, the CDR3 covers 12 amino acids. The DNA covers only part of the CDR3, 27 bases in frame from base 1. The germline ends are 11 bases apart after V is trimmed by 4 bases and J by 5 bases. Based on the germline V gene (reference sequence), the CDR1 and CDR2 sequences are DFQATT and SNEGSKA.